A selection of T cell receptor beta chains follows, all from one sample in a study of OX40 agonist ivuxolimab in advanced cancers. The table came from immunoSEQ multiplex PCR; TCRdb's copy has only in-frame clones and leaves some out. The data show 65,000 to 70,000 clones, roughly 82% seen once. The specimen comprised CD4+ or CD8+ T cells sorted from blood, sampled in a trial of the OX40 agonist ivuxolimab. The source of these receptors is an adult with an advanced solid tumor such as melanoma, head and neck, liver or kidney cancer. Each CDR3 is given with its conserved first and last residue. D genes are given only for firm matches. The size entry is marked missing in some rows and otherwise reads once, few, many or a size class.

cdr3_aa cdr3_nt clone_size j_call v_call d_call
CASVDRGNGGTQYF TGTGCCAGCGTTGACAGGGGTAACGGAGGTACGCAGTATTTT - TRBJ2-3 TRBV18 TRBD1
CASSDLPYSNQPQHF TGTGCCAGCAGTGATCTACCCTATAGCAATCAGCCCCAGCATTTT few TRBJ1-5 TRBV2 -
CASSLSSSAVNTGELFF TGCGCCAGCAGCTTGTCCTCCTCCGCTGTTAACACCGGGGAGCTGTTTTTT - TRBJ2-2 TRBV5-1 -
CASRDGQGEASPLHF TGTGCCAGCAGAGACGGACAGGGGGAAGCTTCACCCCTCCACTTT - TRBJ1-6 TRBV6-5 TRBD1
CATSRDYTIYEQYF TGTGCCACCAGCAGAGACTACACCATATACGAGCAGTACTTC - TRBJ2-7 TRBV15 -
CAWGPWGEAFF TGTGCCTGGGGTCCGTGGGGGGAAGCTTTCTTT once TRBJ1-1 TRBV30 -
CASRRTSNTGELFF TGTGCCAGTAGGCGGACATCCAACACCGGGGAGCTGTTTTTT - TRBJ2-2 TRBV19 -
CATSPGQGARPLHF TGTGCCACCAGCCCTGGACAGGGGGCACGGCCCCTCCACTTT few TRBJ1-6 TRBV15 TRBD1
CASSHSATGLGEQYF TGCGCCAGCAGCCACTCAGCGACAGGGCTGGGCGAGCAGTACTTC - TRBJ2-7 TRBV4-1 TRBD1
CASSEDPGAGDTQYF TGCGCCAGCAGTGAAGATCCGGGGGCGGGGGATACGCAGTATTTT - TRBJ2-3 TRBV10-1 -
CASSAIMNTEAFF TGTGCCAGCAGCGCGATAATGAACACTGAAGCTTTCTTT - TRBJ1-1 TRBV5-8 -
CASSLQGYEQYF TGTGCCAGCAGCTTACAGGGCTACGAGCAGTACTTC - TRBJ2-7 TRBV11-2 -
CASSPGGWNEQFF TGTGCCAGCAGCCCCGGGGGGTGGAATGAGCAGTTCTTC - TRBJ2-1 TRBV7-8 TRBD2
CAISVPPQGGAPDTQYF TGTGCCATCAGTGTTCCCCCCCAGGGGGGGGCCCCAGATACGCAGTATTTT few TRBJ2-3 TRBV10-3 -
CASSLLGGVWEKLFF TGCGCCAGCAGCCTTTTGGGGGGCGTTTGGGAAAAACTGTTTTTT - TRBJ1-4 TRBV4-1 -
CASSGGGPGYEQYF TGTGCCAGCAGTGGTGGAGGGCCGGGCTACGAGCAGTACTTC - TRBJ2-7 TRBV27 -
CASSVGSYNEQFF TGTGCCAGCAGCGTAGGATCTTACAATGAGCAGTTCTTC - TRBJ2-1 TRBV9 -
CASSPPTGLTDTQYF TGTGCCAGCTCACCACCGACTGGGCTCACAGATACGCAGTATTTT once TRBJ2-3 TRBV18 -
CASSPGTRDDTQYF TGCGCCAGCAGCCCTGGGACTAGGGATGATACGCAGTATTTT - TRBJ2-3 TRBV5-1 TRBD2
CAWSAGVNQPQHF TGTGCCTGGAGTGCCGGAGTTAATCAGCCCCAGCATTTT few TRBJ1-5 TRBV30 -
CASSIVGTQNTEAFF TGTGCCAGTAGTATAGTAGGCACCCAGAACACTGAAGCTTTCTTT - TRBJ1-1 TRBV19 -
CASSRNMNTEAFF TGTGCCAGCAGCCGTAATATGAACACTGAAGCTTTCTTT - TRBJ1-1 TRBV7-3 -
CASSLYPGTASGNTIYF TGTGCCAGCAGCTTATATCCAGGGACGGCCTCTGGAAACACCATATATTTT - TRBJ1-3 TRBV7-2 -
CASSLGGSNQPQHF TGTGCCAGCAGTTTAGGAGGGTCCAATCAGCCCCAGCATTTT - TRBJ1-5 TRBV27 -
CASSLGLAGGVTETQYF TGTGCCAGCAGCTTGGGACTAGCGGGAGGAGTCACAGAGACCCAGTACTTC - TRBJ2-5 TRBV7-2 TRBD2
CASSRPGQPLDLRELFF TGTGCCAGCAGCCGCCCGGGGCAGCCCCTGGATTTGAGGGAGCTGTTTTTT - TRBJ2-2 TRBV21-1 -
CASSPDRNSPLHF TGTGCCAGCTCACCAGACAGGAATTCACCCCTCCACTTT - TRBJ1-6 TRBV18 -
CASSQDGQYTPQHF TGCGCCAGCAGCCAAGATGGTCAGTATACGCCCCAGCATTTT once TRBJ1-5 TRBV4-3 -